This record concerns one TCR beta chain sequence. TCRdb's copy holds only in-frame clones and misses some; the assay was immunoSEQ multiplex PCR. The data hold around 230,000 clones, with 87% observed a single time. The sample is drawn from a study of blood T cell repertoires in COVID-19. J gave up 8 bases and V 4 bases, and 9 bases lay outside the gene matches. Per the germline V gene, CDR1 is SGHRS and CDR2 is YFSETQ. CDR3 size: 15 residues. What was sequenced was peripheral blood. The gene calls are TRBV5-1 and TRBJ1-6; 7 nucleotides agree with TRBD1. This TCR came from a man aged 55 to 70 who had recovered from COVID-19. The CDR3 sequence is CASSRRQGFDSPLHF. The CDR3, as DNA: TGCGCCAGCAGCAGACGACAGGGATTCGATTCACCCCTCCACTTT.